Listed here are 27 T cell receptor beta chains from one sample, sequenced in a study of cytomegalovirus exposure and HLA in healthy donors. The PCR used 60 Vbeta and 13 Jbeta primers. Sequencing was performed with immunoSEQ multiplex PCR; in TCRdb, only in-frame clones are kept and a portion is missing. The data show over 100,000 clones, 60% to 80% seen once. Sequencing input: PBMCs. Receptor source: a female donor in good health and CMV-seronegative.

This clone turned up a few times. V usage is TRBV27 and J usage is TRBJ1-5; D gene unclear. The CDR3 is made up of 13 amino acids. Germline CDR1 reads MNHEY; CDR2 reads SMNVEV (reference sequence). Trimming took 5 bases from V and 6 from J, leaving 11 bases between them. The CDR3: CASSPGRVQPQHF. The CDR3 DNA reads TGTGCCAGCAGTCCTGGGCGGGTTCAGCCCCAGCATTTT.

This clone was seen a few times. This chain connects TRBV5-1 to TRBJ1-2, with 11 positions matching TRBD1. The CDR3 has 15 amino acids. Germline CDR1 reads SGHRS; CDR2 reads YFSETQ. V dropped 4 bases and J dropped 6; count of bases not matched to a gene: 8. CDR3 in amino acids: CASSPGGTGGNGYTF. For the CDR3, the DNA is TGCGCCAGCAGCCCCGGAGGGACAGGGGGGAATGGCTACACCTTC.

This chain joins TRBV5-1 and TRBJ2-1, with 7 positions matching TRBD1. The CDR3 covers 14 residues. CDR1 and CDR2 from the germline V gene are SGHRS and YFSETQ. Unmatched junction bases numbered 6, after V lost 1 base and J lost 8 bases. The CDR3 nucleotides read TGCGCCAGCAGCTTGATGTACAGGGGCGATGAGCAGTTCTTC. This encodes CASSLMYRGDEQFF.

The chain links TRBV5-4 to TRBJ1-4; 8 nucleotides agree with TRBD1. This CDR3 has 15 amino acids. Looked up from germline, CDR1 is SGHNT and CDR2 is YYREEE (reference sequence). Germline trimming cut 5 bases from V and 0 bases from J; bases unmatched to any gene: 3. The CDR3 here is CASSETGATNEKLFF. The CDR3 DNA follows: TGTGCCAGCAGTGAGACAGGGGCAACTAATGAAAAACTGTTTTTT.

The chain combines TRBV11-2 with TRBJ2-5, with 7 bases that match TRBD1. Germline values: CDR1 SGHAT, CDR2 FQNNGV. This CDR3 spans 12 amino acids. Trimming took 0 bases from V and 13 from J; bases not matched to a gene: 5. CDR3: CASSLDQGGRYF. The CDR3 nucleotides read TGTGCCAGCAGCTTAGATCAAGGGGGCCGGTACTTC.

CDR3 region: CASSLIGRGIDEQYF. Here the CDR3 DNA reads TGTGCCAGCAGTTTAATTGGCAGGGGTATTGACGAGCAGTACTTC. This chain connects TRBV27 to TRBJ2-7; possible D gene TRBD1, 6 bases. Germline V lookup: CDR1 MNHEY, CDR2 SMNVEV (reference sequence). The CDR3 is 15 amino acids. V shed 2 bases and J shed 5 bases, with 16 bases lying between them.

The sample holds a few counts of this clone. This sequence joins TRBV10-3 and TRBJ1-5; maybe TRBD1 (5 bases). The CDR3 loop spans 13 amino acids. Germline-derived CDR1 and CDR2 are ENHRY and SYGVKD. V was shortened by 10 bases and J by 3 bases, with 13 bases between the two germline ends. The CDR3 nucleotides read TGTGCCACAGCAGCAGGGTTCAATCAGCCCCAGCATTTT. Encoded protein: CATAAGFNQPQHF.

This clone has a handful of counts. CDR3 protein: CASNLQGDNTEAFF. The CDR3 DNA is TGTGCCAGCAACCTCCAGGGGGACAACACTGAAGCTTTCTTT. The chain is built from TRBV11-2 and TRBJ1-1; 7 positions agree with TRBD1. J gave up 2 bases and V 7 bases, and 7 bases lay outside the gene matches. Germline V gene data show CDR1 as SGHAT and CDR2 as FQNNGV. CDR3 length: 14 amino acids.

The chain uses TRBV4-3 and TRBJ1-2; D might be TRBD1 (5 bases). V gave up 1 base and J gave up 2 bases, with 11 bases separating them. This CDR3 contains 15 residues. The V gene's germline CDR1 is LGHNA and CDR2 YSLEER. CDR3 bases: TGCGCCAGCAGCCAAGGGACATTTTCGAACTATGGCTACACCTTC. It encodes CASSQGTFSNYGYTF.

V is TRBV6-1 and J is TRBJ1-5; the D is unclear. Trimming stripped 4 bases from V and 7 bases from J, with 8 bases between. Germline assignment: CDR1 MNHNS and CDR2 SASEGT. The CDR3 consists of 12 residues. CDR3 nucleotide sequence: TGTGCCAGCAGTGGCCAACTACAGCCCCAGCATTTT. Its translation: CASSGQLQPQHF.

The chain recombines TRBV10-3 with TRBJ2-2; no firm D call. Trimming left V 6 bases short and J 7 bases short, with 12 bases between. This CDR3 has 13 amino acids. Germline V gives CDR1 ENHRY, CDR2 SYGVKD. In nucleotides, the CDR3 is TGTGCCATCAGGATTAGAGGTTACGGGGAGCTGTTTTTT. It yields the protein CAIRIRGYGELFF.

The chain links TRBV7-8 to TRBJ2-7; perhaps TRBD2 as D (5 bases). V dropped 3 bases and J dropped 0 bases, with 18 bases sitting between them. Germline loops: CDR1 SGHVS, CDR2 FQNEAQ. CDR3 length: 17 amino acids. CDR3 region: CASSFPARDSLSYEQYF. CDR3 DNA: TGTGCCAGCAGCTTCCCCGCCCGGGATTCCCTCTCCTACGAGCAGTACTTC.

This clone came up a few times. This chain links TRBV27 with TRBJ1-6, with a possible D match to TRBD1 (5 bases). There are 15 residues in the CDR3. Per germline, CDR1 MNHEY and CDR2 SMNVEV (reference sequence). Deletions cut 4 bases from V and 9 bases from J, with 16 bases between. CDR3 amino acids: CASSSGQIGGSPLHF. In nucleotides, the CDR3 is TGTGCCAGCAGTTCCGGACAAATTGGCGGTTCACCCCTCCACTTT.

The J gene is TRBJ2-3, the V gene TRBV4-3; the match to TRBD2 covers 13 bases. This CDR3 comprises 16 residues. Germline trimming cut 4 bases from V and 1 base from J; bases unmatched to any gene: 2. Germline CDR1 and CDR2: LGHNA and YSLEER. The CDR3 is CASSRGLAGGTDTQYF. CDR3 in DNA: TGCGCCAGCAGCCGAGGACTAGCGGGAGGCACAGATACGCAGTATTTT.

The J gene is TRBJ2-7, the V gene TRBV5-1, with D possibly matching TRBD2 (9 bases). Germline V gives CDR1 SGHRS, CDR2 YFSETQ. Trimming stripped 1 base from V and 6 bases from J, with 23 bases between. CDR3 length: 17 residues. The CDR3 sequence is CASSLTSGPNRGSEQYF. CDR3 coding DNA: TGCGCCAGCAGCTTGACTAGCGGGCCTAACAGGGGGAGCGAGCAGTACTTC.

The gene calls are TRBV4-2 and TRBJ1-1, with D possibly being TRBD1 (6 bases). V was cut by 4 bases and J by 0 bases, with 12 bases left in between. CDR1 LGHNA and CDR2 YNFKEQ come from the germline V gene. CDR3 length: 15 amino acids. CDR3 in amino acids: CASSPTGLLNTEAFF. CDR3 bases: TGTGCCAGCAGCCCGACAGGACTCCTGAACACTGAAGCTTTCTTT.

V usage is TRBV7-9 and J usage is TRBJ1-2, with 7 bases aligning to TRBD1. The V gene end was trimmed by 1 base and the J gene end by 3 bases; junction bases not matched to a gene: 5. The CDR3 is 15 amino acids. The germline V gene encodes CDR1 SEHNR and CDR2 FQNEAQ (reference sequence). CDR3: CASSLEGRGDYGYTF. In DNA form, the CDR3 reads TGTGCCAGCAGCTTAGAAGGCAGGGGGGACTATGGCTACACCTTC. The variable domain in full, with the rest retrieved from reference TRBV7-9 and TRBJ1-2, is DTGVSQNPRHKITKRGQNVTFRCDPISEHNRLYWYRQTLGQGPEFLTYFQNEAQLEKSRLLSDRFSAERPKGSFSTLEIQRTEQGDSAMYLCASSLEGRGDYGYTFGSGTRLTVV.

This sequence joins TRBV30 and TRBJ2-3; 11 bases agree with TRBD2. Looked up from germline, CDR1 is GTSNPN and CDR2 is SVGIG (reference sequence). This CDR3 region has 14 residues. J was trimmed by 2 bases and V by 7 bases; bases with no gene match: 5. This CDR3 is CASGTSGFTDTQYF. CDR3 bases: TGTGCCTCAGGGACTAGCGGATTCACAGATACGCAGTATTTT.

The chain couples TRBV5-6 to TRBJ2-1, with TRBD1 matching over 8 bases. V trimming: 4 bases; J trimming: 1 base; junction bases outside the gene matches: 4. The CDR3 is 15 residues long. Per germline, CDR1 SGHDT and CDR2 YYEEEE. CDR3 region: CASSRDRGSYNEQFF. The CDR3 DNA reads as TGTGCCAGCAGCCGTGACAGGGGATCCTACAATGAGCAGTTCTTC.

The chain uses TRBV30 and TRBJ1-1; possible D gene TRBD1, 5 bases. The CDR3 has 16 amino acids. V was trimmed by 4 bases and J by 0 bases, leaving 18 bases between them. Germline V lookup: CDR1 GTSNPN, CDR2 SVGIG (reference sequence). CDR3 in DNA: TGTGCCTGGACCAGGGCCCGAACTCCTATGAACACTGAAGCTTTCTTT. Translation gives CAWTRARTPMNTEAFF.

The V call is TRBV7-2, the J call TRBJ1-4; the D gene is possibly TRBD1 (6 bases). The V and J ends lost 4 bases and 8 bases respectively, with 14 bases between them. The CDR3 has 14 residues. CDR1 and CDR2 (germline): SGHTA, FQGNSA. The CDR3 sequence: CASSSGQSGEKLFF. In nucleotides, the CDR3 is TGTGCCAGCAGCTCCGGACAGTCGGGGGAAAAACTGTTTTTT.

This clone was observed a single time. The rearrangement uses TRBV7-3 and TRBJ2-2, with TRBD2 matching 12 bases. Germline V gene data show CDR1 as SGHTA and CDR2 as FQGTGA. With V trimmed by 1 base and J by 5 bases, 11 bases remained unmatched. The CDR3 is made up of 19 amino acids. As DNA, the CDR3 is TGTGCCAGCAGCTTAAAGACCGGACTAGCGGGAAACCCAACCGGGGAGCTGTTTTTT. Translating gives CASSLKTGLAGNPTGELFF.

This clone was observed a handful of times. This rearrangement joins TRBV7-2 to TRBJ2-7; 7 nucleotides line up with TRBD1. J gave up 6 bases and V 5 bases, and 4 bases lay outside the gene matches. Germline V gene sequence: CDR1 SGHTA, CDR2 FQGNSA. The length of the CDR3 is 12 residues. For the CDR3, the DNA is TGTGCCAGCAGCCCGGGGACAGCCGAGCAGTACTTC. This translates into CASSPGTAEQYF. The full variable domain, its missing parts supplied by reference TRBV7-2 and TRBJ2-7, is GAGVSQSPSNKVTEKGKDVELRCDPISGHTALYWYRQSLGQGLEFLIYFQGNSAPDKSGLPSDRFSAERTGGSVSTLTIQRTQQEDSAVYLCASSPGTAEQYFGPGTRLTVT.

The genes are TRBV27 and TRBJ1-1; D is uncertain. CDR1 is MNHEY, CDR2 SMNVEV, per germline (reference sequence). This CDR3 has 13 amino acids. Trimming pared 0 bases from V and 5 bases from J, leaving 7 bases between. CDR3 in DNA: TGTGCCAGCAGTTTATCCGCGGGGACTGAAGCTTTCTTT. Its translation is CASSLSAGTEAFF.

This chain links TRBV7-9 with TRBJ2-7; D might be TRBD2 (6 bases). V lost 5 bases to trimming and J lost 2 bases, with 16 bases between them. The length of the CDR3 is 15 residues. Per the germline V gene, CDR1 is SEHNR and CDR2 is FQNEAQ (reference sequence). CDR3: CASSLKGGGAYEQYF. DNA of the CDR3: TGTGCCAGCAGCCTGAAGGGAGGAGGGGCCTACGAGCAGTACTTC.

This rearrangement joins TRBV30 to TRBJ1-5; 10 bases match TRBD1. The CDR3 has 17 residues. The V segment lost 3 bases and the J segment 5 bases; nucleotides outside the gene matches: 13. Germline CDR1 is GTSNPN and CDR2 is SVGIG (reference sequence). As DNA, the CDR3 is TGTGCCTGGAGCGTTAGGACAGGGGGTATTGGGGATCAGCCCCAGCATTTT. This codes for CAWSVRTGGIGDQPQHF.

This clone occurred once. Sequence at one end of the junction differs from germline and may be a read error. The chain joins TRBV27 to TRBJ2-2; TRBD1 matches at 7 bases. CDR3 length equals 15 residues. CDR1 is MNHEY and CDR2 is SMNVEV in the germline V gene (reference sequence). The CDR3 nucleotides read TGTGCCCGCAGTTTAAGACAGGGAAGCACCGGGGAGCTGTTTTTT. Translating it yields CARSLRQGSTGELFF.